These 9 T cell receptor beta chains originate from one sample sequenced in a study of graft-versus-host responses after intestinal transplantation. Data came from immunoSEQ multiplex PCR; TCRdb stores just in-frame clones and leaves some out. The repertoire holds under 150,000 clones, with about nine tenths as singletons. Which antigens these TCRs recognize remains unknown. The sequencing used unstimulated CD4+ T cells sorted from spleen or lymph node cells, collected before intestinal transplant. The receptors come from a human donor who received an intestinal transplant.

V gene TRBV7-2 combines with J gene TRBJ1-1; maybe TRBD1 (6 bases). This CDR3 contains 17 residues. V dropped 2 bases and J dropped 0 bases, with 16 bases sitting between them. CDR1 is SGHTA, CDR2 FQGNSA, per germline. The CDR3 DNA reads TGTGCCAGCAGCTTAAGGGTGTGGTCAGGGGTGAACACTGAAGCTTTCTTT. Its translation: CASSLRVWSGVNTEAFF.

The chain recombines TRBV18 with TRBJ2-5; D unclear. CDR1 is KGHSH, CDR2 LQKENI, per germline. Trimming pared 3 bases from V and 4 bases from J, leaving 9 bases between. The CDR3 totals 13 residues. In DNA, the CDR3 is TGTGCCAGCTCACCCCAAGGCGGAGAGACCCAGTACTTC. Its translation: CASSPQGGETQYF.

This rearrangement joins TRBV5-1 to TRBJ2-7; 8 nucleotides line up with TRBD1. The CDR3 is 14 amino acids. Germline CDR1 is SGHRS and CDR2 is YFSETQ. Losses at the gene ends were 4 bases for V and 2 bases for J; bases not matched to a gene: 5. CDR3 DNA: TGCGCCAGCAGCGTGGGACAGGAAACCTACGAGCAGTACTTC. Translation gives CASSVGQETYEQYF.

The genes are TRBV5-1 and TRBJ2-2; 9 bases fit TRBD2. Germline CDR1 is SGHRS and CDR2 is YFSETQ. The length of the CDR3 is 16 residues. Losses at the gene ends were 4 bases for V and 5 bases for J; bases not matched to a gene: 9. CDR3 region: CASSTGLAKGTGELFF. CDR3 sequence (DNA): TGCGCCAGCAGCACCGGACTAGCGAAAGGGACCGGGGAGCTGTTTTTT.

This chain connects TRBV20-1 to TRBJ1-2, with a tentative D call TRBD1 (6 bases). CDR1 is DFQATT and CDR2 is SNEGSKA in the germline V gene (reference sequence). The CDR3 spans 11 residues. V lost 5 bases to trimming and J lost 8 bases, with 12 bases between them. The CDR3 here is CSASRDNGYTF. DNA for the CDR3: TGCAGTGCTTCCCGGGACAACGGCTACACCTTC.

The J gene is TRBJ1-6, the V gene TRBV2; a weak D match, TRBD1 (6 bases). The germline CDR1 and CDR2 sequences are SNHLY and FYNNEI. The CDR3 extends over 15 amino acids. Trimming removed 7 bases from V and 9 bases from J, with 19 bases in between. The CDR3 DNA reads TGTGCCAGCACCTCGGGGGGGGCATTTATTTCACCCCTCCACTTT. It is translated as CASTSGGAFISPLHF.

The V call is TRBV6-5, the J call TRBJ1-1, with D tentatively TRBD1 (5 bases). The V gene lost 0 bases and the J gene lost 8 bases, with 10 bases spanning the gap. The CDR3 is made up of 13 amino acids. The germline V gene encodes CDR1 MNHEY and CDR2 SVGAGI. CDR3 DNA: TGTGCCAGCAGTTACTCTCAGGGTCGGGAAGCTTTCTTT. This encodes CASSYSQGREAFF.

This clone was detected only once. Germline and junction disagree at one end, which may indicate a read error. The V and J genes are TRBV5-4 and TRBJ2-7; perhaps TRBD2 as D (6 bases). In germline, CDR1 is SGHNT, CDR2 YYREEE (reference sequence). This CDR3 has 14 amino acids. CDR3 DNA: TGTGCCAGCAGCCCAGATGGGGGGACCTACGGGCAGTACTTC. Translation gives CASSPDGGTYGQYF.

This clone has a handful of counts. The chain is built from TRBV27 and TRBJ2-7; 9 nucleotides match TRBD1. CDR3 length: 13 amino acids. Germline V gene lookup returns CDR1 MNHEY and CDR2 SMNVEV (reference sequence). Germline trimming cut 4 bases from V and 6 bases from J; bases unmatched to any gene: 4. The CDR3 spells CASSWDRVSEQYF. The DNA for the CDR3 is TGTGCCAGCAGTTGGGACAGGGTTTCCGAGCAGTACTTC.